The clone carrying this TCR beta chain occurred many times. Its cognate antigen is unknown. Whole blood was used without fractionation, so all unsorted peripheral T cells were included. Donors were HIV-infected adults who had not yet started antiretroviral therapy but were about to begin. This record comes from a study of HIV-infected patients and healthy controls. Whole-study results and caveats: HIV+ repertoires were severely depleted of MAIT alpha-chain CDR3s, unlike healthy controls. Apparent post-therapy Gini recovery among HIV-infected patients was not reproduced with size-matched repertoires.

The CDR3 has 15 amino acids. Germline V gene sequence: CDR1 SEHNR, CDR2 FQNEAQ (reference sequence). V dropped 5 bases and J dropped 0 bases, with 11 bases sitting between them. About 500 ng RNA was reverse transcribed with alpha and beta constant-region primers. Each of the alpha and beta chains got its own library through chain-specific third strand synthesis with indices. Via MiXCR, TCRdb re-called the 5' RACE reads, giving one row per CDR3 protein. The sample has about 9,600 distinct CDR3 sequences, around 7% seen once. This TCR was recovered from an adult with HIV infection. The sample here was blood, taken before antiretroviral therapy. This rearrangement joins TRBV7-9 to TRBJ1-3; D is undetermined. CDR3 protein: CASSPGISSGNTIYF. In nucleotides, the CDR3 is TGTGCCAGCAGCCCTGGGATTTCCTCTGGAAACACCATATATTTT.